The next 28 T cell receptor beta chains were all read from a single sample in a study of blood T cell repertoires in COVID-19. Repertoires were generated with immunoSEQ multiplex PCR, while TCRdb's copy carries only in-frame clones and drops some. The sample has fewer than 500,000 clones; about 89% are singletons. What was sequenced was peripheral blood. These receptors came from a woman aged 25 to 45 with acute or convalescent COVID-19.

The chain recombines TRBV20-1 with TRBJ1-2; D is possibly TRBD1 (6 bases). This CDR3 contains 12 residues. V was pared by 3 bases and J by 4 bases, with 9 bases between. CDR1 DFQATT and CDR2 SNEGSKA come from the germline V gene (reference sequence). CDR3 nucleotides: TGCAGTGCTAGTGGGACAAGCTATGGCTACACCTTC. This encodes CSASGTSYGYTF.

The V gene is TRBV2, the J gene TRBJ2-7, with 7 bases fitting TRBD2. From germline, CDR1 is SNHLY and CDR2 FYNNEI. The CDR3 contains 15 residues. J lost 2 bases, V lost 10 bases, and 14 bases had no gene match. The CDR3 sequence: CATKSNPGGAYEQYF. CDR3 nucleotide sequence: TGTGCCACCAAGTCGAACCCGGGGGGTGCCTACGAGCAGTACTTC.

V gene TRBV11-2 combines with J gene TRBJ2-7, with a weak D call TRBD2 (5 bases). CDR1 and CDR2 from the germline V gene are SGHAT and FQNNGV. The CDR3 has 13 residues. V lost 6 bases to trimming and J lost 4 bases, with 13 bases between them. DNA of the CDR3: TGTGCCAGCAGTTCCGGGGTCTTGTACGAGCAGTACTTC. It translates to CASSSGVLYEQYF.

The CDR3 loop is CASSLRQGTPLHF. CDR3 in DNA: TGTGCCAGCAGTTTACGACAGGGAACACCCCTCCACTTT. The chain combines TRBV28 with TRBJ1-6, with TRBD1 identical over 7 bases. Germline CDR1 and CDR2: MDHEN and SYDVKM. This CDR3 is built from 13 residues. V was clipped by 2 bases and J by 11 bases; unmatched bases: 3.

Remarks on this clone: The same CDR3 can be traced to other DNA sequences in this sample. The chain recombines TRBV5-1 with TRBJ2-7; D might be TRBD1 (6 bases). V lost 1 base and J lost 1, with 9 bases in between. Looked up from germline, CDR1 is SGHRS and CDR2 is YFSETQ. The CDR3 spans 14 residues. CDR3 sequence reads: CASSLRGNSYEQYF. Written as DNA, the CDR3 is TGCGCCAGCAGCTTGAGGGGGAATTCCTACGAGCAGTACTTC.

The rearrangement uses TRBV5-6 and TRBJ2-3; D possibly corresponds to TRBD1 (5 bases). V was trimmed by 4 bases and J by 7 bases, leaving 22 bases between them. The CDR3 length is 16 residues. Germline loops: CDR1 SGHDT, CDR2 YYEEEE. CDR3 DNA: TGTGCCAGCAGCCCCCCCCAGGGCCGAGATTCAAATACGCAGTATTTT. This translates into CASSPPQGRDSNTQYF. Drawing the rest from reference TRBV5-6 and TRBJ2-3, the complete variable domain is DAGVTQSPTHLIKTRGQQVTLRCSPKSGHDTVSWYQQALGQGPQFIFQYYEEEERQRGNFPDRFSGHQFPNYSSELNVNALLLGDSALYLCASSPPQGRDSNTQYFGPGTRLTVL.

The genes are TRBV19 and TRBJ1-6; 8 nucleotides match TRBD1. The CDR3 is 14 amino acids. Germline V lookup: CDR1 LNHDA, CDR2 SQIVND (reference sequence). V gave up 4 bases and J gave up 10 bases; unmatched junction bases: 6. CDR3 DNA sequence: TGTGCCAGTAGTACAGGGGGCTTCGTCTCACCCCTCCACTTT. Its protein is CASSTGGFVSPLHF.

J is TRBJ1-1 and V is TRBV27; perhaps TRBD1 as D (5 bases). The CDR3 is 15 residues long. The V gene lost 4 bases and the J gene lost 0 bases, with 12 bases spanning the gap. Germline CDR1 reads MNHEY; CDR2 reads SMNVEV (reference sequence). The CDR3 sequence is CASSWGGGMNTEAFF. The CDR3, as DNA: TGTGCCAGCAGTTGGGGGGGAGGGATGAACACTGAAGCTTTCTTT.

The chain has TRBV2 and TRBJ1-2; no clear D. Germline CDR1 and CDR2: SNHLY and FYNNEI. The CDR3 covers 14 residues. V dropped 3 bases and J dropped 1 base, with 9 bases sitting between them. CDR3 region: CASSDPGVNYGYTF. Written as DNA, the CDR3 is TGTGCCAGCAGTGATCCGGGAGTTAACTATGGCTACACCTTC.

The chain links TRBV24-1 to TRBJ2-5; 8 bases map to TRBD2. The CDR3 spans 17 residues. Germline V lookup: CDR1 KGHDR, CDR2 SFDVKD. Unmatched junction bases numbered 8, after V lost 1 base and J lost 2 bases. The CDR3 region has the DNA TGTGCCACCAGTGATTTTTTAGCGGGGACAAAACAAGAGACCCAGTACTTC. It translates to CATSDFLAGTKQETQYF.

In its sample, this clone was seen once. As DNA, the CDR3 is TGTGCCAGCAGCTCCGATCGGACAGCGCCGGTTTCGTACGAGCAGTACTTC. This encodes CASSSDRTAPVSYEQYF. V and J are TRBV11-3 and TRBJ2-7; maybe TRBD1 (6 bases). The CDR3 consists of 17 residues. V was trimmed by 4 bases and J by 4 bases, leaving 23 bases between them. Per germline, CDR1 SGHNT and CDR2 YENEEA. Full variable domain (rest looked up from reference TRBV11-3 and TRBJ2-7): EAGVVQSPRYKIIEKKQPVAFWCNPISGHNTLYWYLQNLGQGPELLIRYENEEAVDDSQLPKDRFSAERLKGVDSTLKIQPAELGDSAVYLCASSSDRTAPVSYEQYFGPGTRLTVT.

This clone was seen just once. The chain couples TRBV12-2 to TRBJ1-6; TRBD1, as called in the table, went unchecked against the DNA. TRBV12-2 counts as a pseudogene. CDR3 length: 16 residues. CDR3 protein: CASRFPGQVSNSPLHF. The CDR3 DNA reads as TGTGCAAGTCGCTTTCCCGGACAGGTTAGCAATTCACCCCTCCACTTT.

This clone is a singleton in its sample. V is TRBV6-6 and J is TRBJ2-3, with 7 bases that match TRBD1. The germline V gene has CDR1 MNHNY and CDR2 SVGAGI (reference sequence). V lost 7 bases, J lost 1 base, and 8 bases stayed unmatched. The CDR3 is 15 amino acids. CDR3 in DNA: TGTGCCAGCACCGCCTCGGGGACAGGCACAGATACGCAGTATTTT. This codes for CASTASGTGTDTQYF.

The V and J genes are TRBV2 and TRBJ1-1; 7 positions match TRBD1. Germline trimming cut 4 bases from V and 4 bases from J; bases unmatched to any gene: 9. Germline CDR1 SNHLY, CDR2 FYNNEI. CDR3 length equals 15 residues. In DNA form, the CDR3 reads TGTGCCAGCAGTGCCAGCCGACAGGGCGGCACTGAAGCTTTCTTT. Encoded protein: CASSASRQGGTEAFF.

This clone was detected only once. The chain is built from TRBV5-1 and TRBJ1-6; a possible D gene is TRBD1 (5 bases). The CDR3 covers 16 residues. Germline V gives CDR1 SGHRS, CDR2 YFSETQ. The V gene lost 4 bases and the J gene lost 7 bases, with 18 bases spanning the gap. The CDR3 region has the DNA TGCGCCAGCAGCCTGGGAGACAGCGTTGCCAATTCACCCCTCCACTTT. It specifies CASSLGDSVANSPLHF.

The chain recombines TRBV11-2 with TRBJ2-7; a weak D match, TRBD2 (6 bases). The CDR3 consists of 15 residues. Per germline, CDR1 SGHAT and CDR2 FQNNGV. Trimming removed 4 bases at V and 2 bases at J, with 15 bases between. The CDR3 here is CASSSIGAGTYEQYF. CDR3 bases: TGTGCCAGCAGCTCCATCGGGGCGGGGACCTACGAGCAGTACTTC.

The genes are TRBV3-1 (or the pseudogene TRBV3-2) and TRBJ1-2; no reliable D call. Trimming left V 0 bases short and J 4 bases short, with 12 bases between. CDR3 length equals 15 residues. Germline V lookup: CDR1 LGHDT, CDR2 YNNKEL (reference sequence). The CDR3, as DNA: TGTGCCAGCAGCCAAGAGGGCGGACGGGGCTATGGCTACACCTTC. This encodes CASSQEGGRGYGYTF.

The rearrangement joins TRBV28 to TRBJ1-6, with a possible D match to TRBD1 (6 bases). The CDR3 is 15 amino acids. V lost 8 bases and J 2 bases, leaving 13 bases between the germline ends. From germline, CDR1 is MDHEN and CDR2 SYDVKM. This chain's CDR3 is CASSTRGPYNSPLHF. CDR3 nucleotide sequence: TGTGCCAGCTCTACCAGGGGCCCCTATAATTCACCCCTCCACTTT.

The J gene is TRBJ2-3, the V gene TRBV9; D not resolved. Germline V gene sequence: CDR1 SGDLS, CDR2 YYNGEE. The CDR3 extends over 15 amino acids. V lost 7 bases to trimming and J lost 1 base, with 16 bases between them. The chain's CDR3 is CASGALGPGTDTQYF. Here the CDR3 DNA reads TGTGCCAGCGGCGCCTTGGGCCCTGGCACAGATACGCAGTATTTT.

The V call is TRBV11-2, the J call TRBJ2-7, with TRBD1 matching 7 bases. V gave up 6 bases and J gave up 1 base; unmatched junction bases: 6. CDR1 and CDR2 from the germline V gene are SGHAT and FQNNGV. The CDR3 contains 14 residues. This CDR3 reads CASRRTGHSYEQYF. In DNA form, the CDR3 reads TGTGCCAGCAGGCGGACAGGACATTCCTACGAGCAGTACTTC.

This clone is a singleton in its sample. This chain connects TRBV11-2 to TRBJ2-3; D is possibly TRBD1 (5 bases). Germline values: CDR1 SGHAT, CDR2 FQNNGV. The CDR3 runs to 15 residues. Trimming removed 2 bases from V and 4 bases from J, with 13 bases in between. The CDR3 sequence: CASSLLRQGSDTQYF. The CDR3 nucleotides are TGTGCCAGCAGCTTACTTCGGCAGGGATCAGATACGCAGTATTTT.

This sequence joins TRBV10-3 and TRBJ1-3; D call uncertain. CDR1 is ENHRY, CDR2 SYGVKD, per germline. Trimming cost V 3 bases and J 0 bases, with 6 bases left between them. The CDR3 length is 14 residues. Here the CDR3 DNA reads TGTGCCATCAGTGAATCTGTCTCTGGAAACACCATATATTTT. This sequence encodes CAISESVSGNTIYF.

CDR3 amino acids: CASSLLAGSETQYF. The DNA of the CDR3 is TGTGCCAGCAGCTTACTAGCGGGATCAGAGACCCAGTACTTC. The chain has TRBV7-2 and TRBJ2-5; 9 positions agree with TRBD2. This CDR3 has 14 residues. J lost 4 bases, V lost 2 bases, and 2 bases had no gene match. Looked up from germline, CDR1 is SGHTA and CDR2 is FQGNSA.

V and J are TRBV27 and TRBJ1-5; 9 bases align to TRBD1. The CDR3 covers 16 residues. CDR1 is MNHEY and CDR2 is SMNVEV in the germline V gene (reference sequence). After removal of 6 bases from V and 3 bases from J, the junction contained 9 bases not matched to a gene. This CDR3 reads CASSPNRDRANQPQHF. CDR3 sequence (DNA): TGTGCCAGCAGCCCCAACCGGGACAGGGCCAATCAGCCCCAGCATTTT.

This rearrangement joins TRBV29-1 to TRBJ2-1; perhaps TRBD2 as D (7 bases). This CDR3 is 13 amino acids long. Per germline, CDR1 SQVTM and CDR2 ANQGSEA. V was clipped by 7 bases and J by 8 bases, with 18 bases between them. The CDR3 coding sequence is TGCAGCGCCGAGGGGGGGATGGGCGATGAGCAGTTCTTC. Residues: CSAEGGMGDEQFF.

The chain has TRBV7-2 and TRBJ1-5, with D perhaps TRBD1 (6 bases). Germline CDR1 reads SGHTA; CDR2 reads FQGNSA. This CDR3 spans 16 amino acids. V lost 2 bases and J lost 5, with 16 bases in between. CDR3 loop: CASSLWGGAGYQPQHF. Here the CDR3 DNA reads TGTGCCAGCAGCTTATGGGGGGGCGCCGGCTATCAGCCCCAGCATTTT. The full variable domain, in which reference TRBV7-2 and TRBJ1-5 provide the parts outside the CDR3, is GAGVSQSPSNKVTEKGKDVELRCDPISGHTALYWYRQSLGQGLEFLIYFQGNSAPDKSGLPSDRFSAERTGGSVSTLTIQRTQQEDSAVYLCASSLWGGAGYQPQHFGDGTRLSIL.

This chain links TRBV5-5 with TRBJ1-5; 7 bases fit TRBD1. The germline gives CDR1 SGHKS, CDR2 YYEKEE (reference sequence). The ends lost 7 bases at V and 0 bases at J; junction bases unmatched: 7. The CDR3 spans 15 residues. CDR3 in amino acids: CASGSGGNSNQPQHF. CDR3 coding DNA: TGTGCCAGCGGGTCAGGGGGGAATAGCAATCAGCCCCAGCATTTT.

The DNA of the CDR3 is TGCGCCAGCAGCTACAACATCGACAATGAGCAGTTCTTC. Amino acid sequence: CASSYNIDNEQFF. The chain has TRBV5-1 and TRBJ2-1; no firm D call. From germline, CDR1 is SGHRS and CDR2 YFSETQ. V lost 3 bases and J 5 bases, leaving 9 bases between the germline ends. The CDR3 is made up of 13 amino acids.